This T cell receptor (beta chain) was documented in a study of cytomegalovirus exposure and HLA in healthy donors. Broader study findings: Apart from CMV serostatus, no immune exposure information was available. For most subjects, TCR beta sequences were reported to predict HLA-A and HLA-B alleles with accuracy. Analysis was carried out at a later point, and it linked a missense DCLRE1C variant to TCR beta V- and J-gene trimming. Listed as cytomegalovirus-associated were 150 to 200 TCR beta chains.

Of note for this clone: Its antigen is undetermined.

The CDR3 covers 14 residues. CDR1 MDHEN and CDR2 SYDVKM come from the germline V gene. With 6 bases clipped from V and 10 bases from J, the junction kept 9 bases outside the gene matches. The PCR employed 60 Vbeta primers together with 13 Jbeta primers. Measured with immunoSEQ multiplex PCR; TCRdb has only the in-frame clones, and not every one. Here the sample spans about 200,000 clones, around 75% being singletons. Sequencing used PBMCs. V usage is TRBV28 and J usage is TRBJ1-6; 7 bases line up with TRBD1. This clonotype was sampled from a male donor in good health and CMV-seropositive. CDR3 in amino acids: CASRRQGEGSPLHF. The DNA for the CDR3 is TGTGCCAGCAGGCGACAGGGAGAGGGATCACCCCTCCACTTT.